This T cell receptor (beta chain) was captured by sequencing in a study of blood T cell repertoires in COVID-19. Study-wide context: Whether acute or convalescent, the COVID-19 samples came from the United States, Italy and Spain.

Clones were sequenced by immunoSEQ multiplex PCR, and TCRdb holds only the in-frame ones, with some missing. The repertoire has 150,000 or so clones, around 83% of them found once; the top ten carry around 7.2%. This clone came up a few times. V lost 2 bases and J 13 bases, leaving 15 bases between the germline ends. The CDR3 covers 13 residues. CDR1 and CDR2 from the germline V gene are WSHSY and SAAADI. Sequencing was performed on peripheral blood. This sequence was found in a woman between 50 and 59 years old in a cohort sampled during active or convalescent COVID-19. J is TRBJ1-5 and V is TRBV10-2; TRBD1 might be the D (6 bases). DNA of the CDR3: TGCGCCAGCAGTGAGCATACCGTCGGACAGCAGCATTTT. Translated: CASSEHTVGQQHF.